This record covers a single T cell receptor beta chain. This sample stems from a study of blood T cell repertoires in COVID-19. Overall study context: Whether acute or convalescent, the COVID-19 samples came from the United States, Italy and Spain. In each case, the material was cDNA or gDNA derived from T cells, B-cell-depleted T cells, or PBMCs.

Per the original data handling: By means of reference gene primer amplification, nucleated cell counts were estimated. Measured with immunoSEQ multiplex PCR; TCRdb has only the in-frame clones, and not every one. V, J and clone size are taken as reported in that table, and D and trimming were inferred from the DNA itself. The sample shows about 110,000 clones, under 75% of them seen only once. The ends were cut back, 0 bases at V and 5 bases at J, with 18 bases in the middle. This CDR3 is built from 17 residues. Per the germline V gene, CDR1 is SGDLS and CDR2 is YYNGEE. The rearrangement uses TRBV9 and TRBJ2-1; a possible D gene is TRBD2 (6 bases). The specimen sequenced was peripheral blood. The origin of this receptor is a woman aged 60-75 years with acute or convalescent COVID-19. The chain's CDR3 is CASSVGPTSWGNNEQFF. The DNA of the CDR3 is TGTGCCAGCAGCGTAGGTCCGACTAGTTGGGGAAACAATGAGCAGTTCTTC.